This TCR beta chain was sequenced for a study of sequential checkpoint blockade in melanoma. As for the study in general: First-line arms were nivolumab then ipilimumab, or the reverse, randomized 1:1. Maintenance nivolumab came after either treatment sequence.

This clone was recorded once. Produced via immunoSEQ multiplex PCR; TCRdb's table is partial and in-frame only. The table shows 15,000 to 20,000 clones, with around two thirds occurring only once. Germline CDR1 reads DFQATT; CDR2 reads SNEGSKA (reference sequence). The CDR3 loop spans 11 amino acids. Trimming shortened V by 4 bases and J by 6 bases, and 9 bases separated the two germline ends. Indicated treatment: randomized to nivolumab then ipilimumab (arm A) or the reverse (arm B). None of the patients previously received DNA-damaging chemotherapy. Sorted cells were live CD3+CD8+, lacking CD19 and CD56, from PBMCs.

The sequence was obtained from a human donor with melanoma. V is TRBV20-1 and J is TRBJ1-2; perhaps TRBD1 as D (6 bases). The specimen comprised CD8+ T cells sorted from blood (inferred from file names), sampled from a patient given nivolumab and ipilimumab in sequence. For the CDR3, the DNA is TGCAGTGCTACAGGGGCGAATGGCTACACCTTC. Amino acid sequence: CSATGANGYTF.